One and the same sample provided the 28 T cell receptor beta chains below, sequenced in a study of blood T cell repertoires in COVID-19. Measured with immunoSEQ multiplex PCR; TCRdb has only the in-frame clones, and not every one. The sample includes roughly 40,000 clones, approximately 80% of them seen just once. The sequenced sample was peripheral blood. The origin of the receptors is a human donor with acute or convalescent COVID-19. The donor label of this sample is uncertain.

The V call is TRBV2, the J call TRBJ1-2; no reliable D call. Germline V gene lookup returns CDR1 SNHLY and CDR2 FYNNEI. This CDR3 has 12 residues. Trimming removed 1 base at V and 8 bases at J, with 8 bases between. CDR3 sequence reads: CASSEVPGGYTF. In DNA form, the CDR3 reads TGTGCCAGCAGTGAAGTTCCAGGAGGCTACACCTTC.

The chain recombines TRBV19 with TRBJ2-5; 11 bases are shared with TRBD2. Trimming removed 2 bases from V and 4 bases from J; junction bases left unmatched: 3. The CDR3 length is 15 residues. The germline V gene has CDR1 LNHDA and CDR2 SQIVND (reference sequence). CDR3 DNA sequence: TGTGCCAGTAGTATATTCGGACTAGCGGGAGAGACCCAGTACTTC. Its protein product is CASSIFGLAGETQYF.

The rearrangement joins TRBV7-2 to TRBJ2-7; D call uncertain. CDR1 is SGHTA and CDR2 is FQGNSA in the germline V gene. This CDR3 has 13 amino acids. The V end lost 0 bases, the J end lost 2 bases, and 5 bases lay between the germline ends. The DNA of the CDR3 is TGTGCCAGCAGCTTAGCGGCAGCCTACGAGCAGTACTTC. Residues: CASSLAAAYEQYF.

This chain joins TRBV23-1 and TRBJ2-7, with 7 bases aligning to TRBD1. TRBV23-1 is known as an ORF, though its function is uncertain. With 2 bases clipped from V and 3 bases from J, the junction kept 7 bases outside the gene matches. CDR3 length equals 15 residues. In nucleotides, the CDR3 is TGCGCCAGCAGTCAAGCGACAGGGCAGTGCTACGAGCAGTACTTC. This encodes CASSQATGQCYEQYF.

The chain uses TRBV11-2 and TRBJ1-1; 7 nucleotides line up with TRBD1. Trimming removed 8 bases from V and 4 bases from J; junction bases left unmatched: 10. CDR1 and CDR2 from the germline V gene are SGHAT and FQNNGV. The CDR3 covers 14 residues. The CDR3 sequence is CASSRGHASTEAFF. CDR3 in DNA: TGTGCCAGCTCTAGGGGGCACGCGAGCACTGAAGCTTTCTTT.

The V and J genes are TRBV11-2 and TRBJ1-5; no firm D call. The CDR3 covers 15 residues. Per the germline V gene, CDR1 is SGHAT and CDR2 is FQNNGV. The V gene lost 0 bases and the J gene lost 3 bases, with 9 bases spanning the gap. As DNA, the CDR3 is TGTGCCAGCAGCTTAGACGCAGGAAACAATCAGCCCCAGCATTTT. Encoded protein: CASSLDAGNNQPQHF.

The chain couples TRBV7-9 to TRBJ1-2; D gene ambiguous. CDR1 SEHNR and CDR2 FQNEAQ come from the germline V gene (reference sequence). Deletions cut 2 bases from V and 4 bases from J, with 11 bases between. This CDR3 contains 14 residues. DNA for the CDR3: TGTGCCAGCAGCTTAACGCAGGCATCCTATGGCTACACCTTC. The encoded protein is CASSLTQASYGYTF.

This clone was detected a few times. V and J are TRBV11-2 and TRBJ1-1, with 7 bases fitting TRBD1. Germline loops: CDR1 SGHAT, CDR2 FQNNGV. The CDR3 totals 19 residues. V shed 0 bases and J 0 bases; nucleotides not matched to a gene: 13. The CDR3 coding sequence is TGTGCCAGCAGCTTAGAATGGGACAGCTCGGTGTTCTTGAACACTGAAGCTTTCTTT. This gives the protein CASSLEWDSSVFLNTEAFF.

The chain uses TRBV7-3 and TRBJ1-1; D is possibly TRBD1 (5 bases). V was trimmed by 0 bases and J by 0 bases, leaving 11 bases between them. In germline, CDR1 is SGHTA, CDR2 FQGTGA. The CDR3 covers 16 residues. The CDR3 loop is CASSLTKQGLNTEAFF. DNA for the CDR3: TGTGCCAGCAGCTTAACGAAGCAGGGCTTGAACACTGAAGCTTTCTTT.

The CDR3 spells CARGVLAGGPFNNEQFF. The CDR3 region has the DNA TGCGCCCGGGGGGTACTAGCGGGAGGCCCCTTCAACAATGAGCAGTTCTTC. The J gene is TRBJ2-1, the V gene TRBV23-1; 12 nucleotides align to TRBD2. Being an ORF, TRBV23-1 has a function that is uncertain. This CDR3 has 17 amino acids. V shed 11 bases, J shed 5 bases, and the junction held 16 bases outside the gene matches.

The CDR3 reads CASSGRGVTTDTQYF. CDR3 in DNA: TGTGCCAGCAGTGGACGGGGGGTCACCACAGATACGCAGTATTTT. The chain uses TRBV7-3 and TRBJ2-3, with 7 bases lining up with TRBD2. The CDR3 extends over 15 amino acids. The germline V gene encodes CDR1 SGHTA and CDR2 FQGTGA. V lost 6 bases and J lost 2; bases outside the gene matches: 8.

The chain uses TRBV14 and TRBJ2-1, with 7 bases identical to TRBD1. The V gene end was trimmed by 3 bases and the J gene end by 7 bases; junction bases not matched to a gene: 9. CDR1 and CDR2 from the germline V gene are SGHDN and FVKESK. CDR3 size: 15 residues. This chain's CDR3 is CASSHRPTGKNEQFF. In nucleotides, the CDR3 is TGTGCCAGCAGCCATCGTCCGACAGGGAAAAATGAGCAGTTCTTC. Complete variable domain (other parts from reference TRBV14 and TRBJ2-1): EAGVTQFPSHSVIEKGQTVTLRCDPISGHDNLYWYRRVMGKEIKFLLHFVKESKQDESGMPNNRFLAERTGGTYSTLKVQPAELEDSGVYFCASSHRPTGKNEQFFGPGTRLTVL.

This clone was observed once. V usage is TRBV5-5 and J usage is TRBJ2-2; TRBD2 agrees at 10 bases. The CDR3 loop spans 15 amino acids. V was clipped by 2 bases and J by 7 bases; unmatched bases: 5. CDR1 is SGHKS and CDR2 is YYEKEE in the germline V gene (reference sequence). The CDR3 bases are TGTGCCAGCAGCTTCAGCGGGGGGGCCTTCGGGGAGCTGTTTTTT. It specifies CASSFSGGAFGELFF.

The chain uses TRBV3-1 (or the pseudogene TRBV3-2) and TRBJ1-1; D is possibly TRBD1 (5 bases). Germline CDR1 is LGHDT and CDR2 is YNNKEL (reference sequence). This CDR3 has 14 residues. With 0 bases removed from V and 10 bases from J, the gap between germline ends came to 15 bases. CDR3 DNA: TGTGCCAGCAGCCAAGATACGGTGACAGTTTCAGCTTTCTTT. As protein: CASSQDTVTVSAFF.

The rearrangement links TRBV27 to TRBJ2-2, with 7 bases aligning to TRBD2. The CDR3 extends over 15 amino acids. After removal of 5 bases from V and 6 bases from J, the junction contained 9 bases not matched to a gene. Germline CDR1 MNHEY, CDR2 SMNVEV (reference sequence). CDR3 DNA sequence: TGTGCCAGCAGTCCCCCATGGGGGGGTCCCGGGGAGCTGTTTTTT. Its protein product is CASSPPWGGPGELFF.

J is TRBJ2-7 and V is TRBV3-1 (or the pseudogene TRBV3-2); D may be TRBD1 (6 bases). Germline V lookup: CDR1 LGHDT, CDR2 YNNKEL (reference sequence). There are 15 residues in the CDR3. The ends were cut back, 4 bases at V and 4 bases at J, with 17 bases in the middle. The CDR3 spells CASSRLSVGAYEQYF. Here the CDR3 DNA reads TGTGCCAGCAGCCGTCTCTCCGTGGGGGCGTACGAGCAGTACTTC.

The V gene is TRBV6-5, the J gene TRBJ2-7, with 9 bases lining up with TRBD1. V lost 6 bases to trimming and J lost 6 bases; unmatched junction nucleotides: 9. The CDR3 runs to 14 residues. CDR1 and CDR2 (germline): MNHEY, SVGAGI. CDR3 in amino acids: CASSKTDRGGEQYF. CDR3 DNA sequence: TGTGCCAGCAGCAAGACGGACAGGGGCGGCGAGCAGTACTTC.

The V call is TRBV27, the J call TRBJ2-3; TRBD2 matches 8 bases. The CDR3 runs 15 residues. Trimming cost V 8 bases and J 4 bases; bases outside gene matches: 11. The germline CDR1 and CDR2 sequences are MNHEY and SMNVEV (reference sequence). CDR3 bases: TGTGCCAGCTCATTCCTTAGCGGGGCGTCAGATACGCAGTATTTT. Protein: CASSFLSGASDTQYF.

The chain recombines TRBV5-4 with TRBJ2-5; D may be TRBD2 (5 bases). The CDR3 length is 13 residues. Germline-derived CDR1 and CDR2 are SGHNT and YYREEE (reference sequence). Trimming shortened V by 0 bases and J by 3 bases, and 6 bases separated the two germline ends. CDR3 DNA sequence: TGTGCCAGCAGCTTGGTCGGGGAAGAGACCCAGTACTTC. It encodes CASSLVGEETQYF.

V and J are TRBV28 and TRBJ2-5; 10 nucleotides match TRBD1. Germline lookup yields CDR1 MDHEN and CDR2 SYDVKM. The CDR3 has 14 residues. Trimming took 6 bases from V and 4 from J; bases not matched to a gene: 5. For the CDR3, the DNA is TGTGCCAGCAGGCATGACAGGGGGCCAGAGACCCAGTACTTC. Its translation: CASRHDRGPETQYF.

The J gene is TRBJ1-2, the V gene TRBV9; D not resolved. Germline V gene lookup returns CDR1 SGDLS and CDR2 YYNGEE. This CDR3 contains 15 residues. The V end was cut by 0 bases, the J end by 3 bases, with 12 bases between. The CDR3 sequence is CASSVDPAPDYGYTF. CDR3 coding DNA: TGTGCCAGCAGCGTAGACCCTGCTCCAGACTATGGCTACACCTTC.

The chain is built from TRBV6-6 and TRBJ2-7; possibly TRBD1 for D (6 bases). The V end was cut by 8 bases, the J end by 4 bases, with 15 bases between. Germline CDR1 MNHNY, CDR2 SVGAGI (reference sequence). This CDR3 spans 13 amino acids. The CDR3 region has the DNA TGTGCCAGCCGGGACACGGATATTTACGAGCAGTACTTC. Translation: CASRDTDIYEQYF.

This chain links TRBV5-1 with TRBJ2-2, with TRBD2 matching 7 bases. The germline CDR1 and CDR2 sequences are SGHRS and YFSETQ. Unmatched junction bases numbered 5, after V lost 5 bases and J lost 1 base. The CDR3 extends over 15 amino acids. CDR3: CASRISSGNTGELFF. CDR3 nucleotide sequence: TGCGCCAGCAGGATATCTAGCGGGAACACCGGGGAGCTGTTTTTT.

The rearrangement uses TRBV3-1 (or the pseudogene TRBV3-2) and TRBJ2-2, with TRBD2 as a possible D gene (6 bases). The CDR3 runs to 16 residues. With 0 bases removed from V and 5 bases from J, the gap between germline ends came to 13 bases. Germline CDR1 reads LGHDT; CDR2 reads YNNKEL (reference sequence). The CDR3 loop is CASSQELSRGTGELFF. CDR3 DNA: TGTGCCAGCAGCCAAGAACTCTCCCGGGGGACCGGGGAGCTGTTTTTT.

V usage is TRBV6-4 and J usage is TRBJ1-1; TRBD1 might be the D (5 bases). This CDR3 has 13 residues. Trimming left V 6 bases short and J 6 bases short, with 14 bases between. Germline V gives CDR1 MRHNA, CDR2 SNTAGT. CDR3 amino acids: CASRRQLGAEAFF. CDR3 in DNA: TGTGCCAGCAGAAGACAGCTTGGCGCTGAAGCTTTCTTT.

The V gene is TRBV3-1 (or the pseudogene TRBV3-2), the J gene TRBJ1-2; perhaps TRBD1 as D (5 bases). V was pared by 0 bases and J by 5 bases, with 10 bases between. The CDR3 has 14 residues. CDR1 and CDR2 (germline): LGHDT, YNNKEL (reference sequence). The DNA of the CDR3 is TGTGCCAGCAGCCAAGATTCGGGGGTATATGGCTACACCTTC. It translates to CASSQDSGVYGYTF.

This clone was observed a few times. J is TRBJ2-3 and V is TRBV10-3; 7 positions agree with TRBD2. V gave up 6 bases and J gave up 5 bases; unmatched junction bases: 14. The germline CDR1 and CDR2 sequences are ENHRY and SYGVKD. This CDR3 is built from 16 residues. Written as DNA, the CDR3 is TGTGCCATCAGGACCCAGACTAGGGAGGGGCGAGATACGCAGTATTTT. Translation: CAIRTQTREGRDTQYF.

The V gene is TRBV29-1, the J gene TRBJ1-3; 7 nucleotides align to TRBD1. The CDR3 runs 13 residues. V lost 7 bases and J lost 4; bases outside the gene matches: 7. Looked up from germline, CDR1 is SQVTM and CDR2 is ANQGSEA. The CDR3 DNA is TGCAGCGGGTCCCCGGACAGGGGAAACACCATATATTTT. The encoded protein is CSGSPDRGNTIYF.